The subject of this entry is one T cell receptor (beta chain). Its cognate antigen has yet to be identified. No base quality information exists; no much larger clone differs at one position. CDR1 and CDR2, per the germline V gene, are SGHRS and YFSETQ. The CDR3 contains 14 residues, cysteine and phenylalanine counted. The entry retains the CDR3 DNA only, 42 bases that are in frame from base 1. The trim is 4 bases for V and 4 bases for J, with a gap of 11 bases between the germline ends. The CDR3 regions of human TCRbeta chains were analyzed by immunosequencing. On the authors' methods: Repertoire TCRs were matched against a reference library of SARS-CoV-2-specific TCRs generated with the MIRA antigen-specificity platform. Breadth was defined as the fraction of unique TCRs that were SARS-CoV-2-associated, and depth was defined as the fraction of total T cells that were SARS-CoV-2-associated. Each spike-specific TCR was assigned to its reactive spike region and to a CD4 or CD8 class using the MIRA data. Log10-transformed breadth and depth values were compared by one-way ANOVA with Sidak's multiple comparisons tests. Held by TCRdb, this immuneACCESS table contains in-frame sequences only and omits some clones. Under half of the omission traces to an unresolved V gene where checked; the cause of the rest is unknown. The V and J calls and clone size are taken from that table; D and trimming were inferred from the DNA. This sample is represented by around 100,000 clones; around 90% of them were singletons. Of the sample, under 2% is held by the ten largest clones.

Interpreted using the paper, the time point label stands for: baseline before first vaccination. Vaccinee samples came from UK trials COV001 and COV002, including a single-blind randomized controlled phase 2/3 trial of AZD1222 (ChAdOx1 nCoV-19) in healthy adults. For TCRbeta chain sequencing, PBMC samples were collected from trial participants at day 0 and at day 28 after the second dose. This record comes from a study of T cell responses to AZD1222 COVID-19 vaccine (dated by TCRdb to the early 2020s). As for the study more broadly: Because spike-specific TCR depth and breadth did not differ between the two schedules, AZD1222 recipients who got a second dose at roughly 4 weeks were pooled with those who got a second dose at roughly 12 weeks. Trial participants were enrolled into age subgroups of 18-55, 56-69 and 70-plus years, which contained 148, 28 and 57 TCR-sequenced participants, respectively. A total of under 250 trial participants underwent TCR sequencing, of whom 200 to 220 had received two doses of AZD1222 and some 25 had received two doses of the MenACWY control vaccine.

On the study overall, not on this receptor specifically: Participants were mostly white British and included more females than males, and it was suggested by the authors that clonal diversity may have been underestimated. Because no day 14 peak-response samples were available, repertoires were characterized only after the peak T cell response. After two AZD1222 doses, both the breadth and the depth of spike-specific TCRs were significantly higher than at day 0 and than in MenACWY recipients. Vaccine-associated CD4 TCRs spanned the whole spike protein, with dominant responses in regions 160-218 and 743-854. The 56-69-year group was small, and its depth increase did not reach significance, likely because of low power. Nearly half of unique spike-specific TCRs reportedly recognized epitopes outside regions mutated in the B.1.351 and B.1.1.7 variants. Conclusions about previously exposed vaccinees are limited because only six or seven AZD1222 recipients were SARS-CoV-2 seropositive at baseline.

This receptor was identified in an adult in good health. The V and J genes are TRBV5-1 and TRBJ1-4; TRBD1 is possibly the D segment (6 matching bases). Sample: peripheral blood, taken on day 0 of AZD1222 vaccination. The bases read TGCGCCAGCAGCCTGCAGGGGAGTAATGAAAAACTGTTTTTT. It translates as CASSLQGSNEKLFF.